The 19 T cell receptor beta chains listed next were all sequenced from one sample in a study of STAT5B mutations in CD4+ large granular lymphocyte leukemia. Sequencing used immunoSEQ multiplex PCR; TCRdb keeps in-frame clones, though not all of them. This sample has 30,000 to 40,000 clones, with less than 70% found just once. Sample: CD4+ T cells from blood buffy coats. These receptors were obtained from a human donor in good health.

Only a few counts were recorded for this clone. The chain has TRBV4-1 and TRBJ2-5; D is uncertain. The germline V gene has CDR1 MGHRA and CDR2 YSYEKL. V was cut by 2 bases and J by 7 bases, with 14 bases left in between. The CDR3 consists of 14 residues. CDR3 nucleotide sequence: TGCGCCAGCAGCCAAAATCCCCAGGTGGGGACCCAGTACTTC. It codes for CASSQNPQVGTQYF.

The J gene is TRBJ1-2, the V gene TRBV29-1; D gene uncertain. The CDR3 extends over 12 amino acids. V was clipped by 4 bases and J by 5 bases, with 11 bases between them. In germline, CDR1 is SQVTM, CDR2 ANQGSEA. The CDR3 loop reads CSVADGRYGYTF. In nucleotides, the CDR3 is TGCAGCGTTGCGGACGGGAGGTATGGCTACACCTTC.

The chain links TRBV14 to TRBJ1-2, with D maybe TRBD1 (5 bases). Looked up from germline, CDR1 is SGHDN and CDR2 is FVKESK. CDR3 length: 13 amino acids. Trimming stripped 3 bases from V and 6 bases from J, with 11 bases between. Here the CDR3 DNA reads TGTGCCAGCAGCCATCCCCGGGGCAATGGCTACACCTTC. This encodes CASSHPRGNGYTF.

The chain combines TRBV29-1 with TRBJ2-7; D not resolved. CDR3 length: 11 amino acids. The V gene lost 4 bases and the J gene lost 2 bases, with 6 bases spanning the gap. CDR1 and CDR2 from the germline V gene are SQVTM and ANQGSEA. The CDR3 region has the DNA TGCAGCGTTGCTTGGACCTACGAGCAGTACTTC. Amino acids: CSVAWTYEQYF.

This clone has only a few counts. V usage is TRBV6-5 and J usage is TRBJ1-1; tentative D call: TRBD1 (6 bases). V was cut by 0 bases and J by 7 bases, with 12 bases left in between. This CDR3 comprises 14 residues. Germline assignment: CDR1 MNHEY and CDR2 SVGAGI. CDR3 DNA: TGTGCCAGCAGTTACTCGGGGGGCCTTTTTGAAGCTTTCTTT. Its translation: CASSYSGGLFEAFF.

The V call is TRBV11-1, the J call TRBJ2-2; 8 bases are a match to TRBD1. Germline V gene lookup returns CDR1 SGHAT and CDR2 FQDESV (reference sequence). This CDR3 spans 17 amino acids. J was trimmed by 3 bases and V by 3 bases; bases with no gene match: 9. The CDR3 is CASSFPRRGQDTGELFF. DNA of the CDR3: TGTGCCAGCAGCTTTCCCCGCAGGGGGCAGGACACCGGGGAGCTGTTTTTT.

This clone was seen a single time. The V call is TRBV4-1, the J call TRBJ1-6, with D possibly being TRBD1 (5 bases). V lost 6 bases, J lost 6 bases, and 12 bases lay in between. The CDR3 sequence is 14 residues long. Germline V gene lookup returns CDR1 MGHRA and CDR2 YSYEKL. CDR3 region: CASSTTARNSPLHF. The CDR3 DNA follows: TGCGCCAGCAGTACGACAGCACGTAATTCACCCCTCCACTTT.

CDR3 region: CASTGAGVTDTQYF. As DNA, the CDR3 is TGTGCCAGCACCGGGGCCGGGGTCACAGATACGCAGTATTTT. V and J are TRBV2 and TRBJ2-3; D tentatively fits TRBD1 or TRBD2 (5 bases each). Germline values: CDR1 SNHLY, CDR2 FYNNEI. Between the trimmed V and J ends, which lost 7 bases and 2 bases, there was a span of 13 bases. The length of the CDR3 is 14 residues.

The CDR3 sequence is CASSGTGEGDGNEKLFF. The DNA of the CDR3 is TGTGCCAGCAGCGGAACAGGGGAGGGGGATGGAAATGAAAAACTGTTTTTT. The V and J genes are TRBV9 and TRBJ1-4, with 7 bases identical to TRBD1. Germline assignment: CDR1 SGDLS and CDR2 YYNGEE. This CDR3 is 17 amino acids long. V was pared by 3 bases and J by 5 bases, with 13 bases of the junction left unmatched. Full variable domain (rest looked up from reference TRBV9 and TRBJ1-4): DSGVTQTPKHLITATGQRVTLRCSPRSGDLSVYWYQQSLDQGLQFLIQYYNGEERAKGNILERFSAQQFPDLHSELNLSSLELGDSALYFCASSGTGEGDGNEKLFFGSGTQLSVL.

The chain links TRBV5-4 to TRBJ1-1; the D is unclear. Looked up from germline, CDR1 is SGHNT and CDR2 is YYREEE (reference sequence). The CDR3 has 14 residues. Trimming shortened V by 4 bases and J by 0 bases, and 10 bases separated the two germline ends. CDR3 residues: CASSPEYLNTEAFF. CDR3 in DNA: TGTGCCAGCAGCCCCGAATATTTGAACACTGAAGCTTTCTTT.

The chain joins TRBV29-1 to TRBJ2-7; a weak D match, TRBD1 (6 bases). CDR1 and CDR2 from the germline V gene are SQVTM and ANQGSEA. The CDR3 sequence is 14 residues long. Trimming stripped 7 bases from V and 9 bases from J, with 25 bases between. CDR3 sequence (DNA): TGCAGCGCGTCCCGGGACATCAACGGGGTGGTGCAGTACTTC. This sequence encodes CSASRDINGVVQYF.

The rearrangement joins TRBV18 to TRBJ1-2; possible D gene TRBD1, 5 bases. Trimming pared 6 bases from V and 7 bases from J, leaving 15 bases between. The germline V gene encodes CDR1 KGHSH and CDR2 LQKENI. This CDR3 has 13 amino acids. Written as DNA, the CDR3 is TGTGCCAGCTCGGGGACGGGCGCCTCTGGCTACACCTTC. This gives the protein CASSGTGASGYTF.

The count of this clone is one. The genes are TRBV5-1 and TRBJ2-3; 11 positions agree with TRBD2. CDR1 is SGHRS and CDR2 is YFSETQ in the germline V gene. This CDR3 region has 17 residues. With 4 bases clipped from V and 2 bases from J, the junction kept 9 bases outside the gene matches. The CDR3: CASSLLTSGGYTDTQYF. The CDR3 DNA follows: TGCGCCAGCAGCCTACTTACTAGCGGGGGCTACACAGATACGCAGTATTTT.

This sequence joins TRBV5-6 and TRBJ2-7; possibly TRBD1 for D (6 bases). This CDR3 spans 13 amino acids. The V gene's germline CDR1 is SGHDT and CDR2 YYEEEE. Trimming shortened V by 4 bases and J by 6 bases, and 14 bases separated the two germline ends. The CDR3: CASSRPGTTEQYF. CDR3 nucleotide sequence: TGTGCCAGCAGCCGTCCCGGGACAACCGAGCAGTACTTC.

J is TRBJ1-4 and V is TRBV5-6, with a possible D match to TRBD1 (5 bases). This CDR3 has 13 amino acids. V lost 1 base and J 9 bases, leaving 10 bases between the germline ends. From germline, CDR1 is SGHDT and CDR2 YYEEEE. The CDR3, as DNA: TGTGCCAGCAGCTTGACAGGAGGGAAAAAACTGTTTTTT. Amino acid sequence: CASSLTGGKKLFF.

CDR3 nucleotide sequence: TGTGCCAGCAGCGTAGATCGCAATGAGCAGTTCTTC. Its translation is CASSVDRNEQFF. This rearrangement joins TRBV9 to TRBJ2-1; D remains ambiguous. V lost 0 bases and J 6 bases, leaving 4 bases between the germline ends. CDR3 length: 12 amino acids. Germline CDR1 reads SGDLS; CDR2 reads YYNGEE.

The rearrangement joins TRBV7-9 to TRBJ1-3; the D gene is possibly TRBD1 (5 bases). CDR3 length equals 15 residues. In germline, CDR1 is SEHNR, CDR2 FQNEAQ (reference sequence). Trimming left V 1 base short and J 7 bases short, with 14 bases between. CDR3 residues: CASSLGAGYANTIYF. For the CDR3, the DNA is TGTGCCAGCAGCTTAGGAGCAGGGTATGCGAACACCATATATTTT. Looking up the rest from reference TRBV7-9 and TRBJ1-3 gives the full variable domain: DTGVSQNPRHKITKRGQNVTFRCDPISEHNRLYWYRQTLGQGPEFLTYFQNEAQLEKSRLLSDRFSAERPKGSFSTLEIQRTEQGDSAMYLCASSLGAGYANTIYFGEGSWLTVV.

The rearrangement uses TRBV7-2 and TRBJ1-5, with a tentative D call TRBD1 (5 bases). V was clipped by 1 base and J by 9 bases, with 19 bases between them. The CDR3 has 16 amino acids. CDR1 and CDR2 from the germline V gene are SGHTA and FQGNSA. The CDR3 DNA reads TGTGCCAGCAGCTTAGACAGCCGCACAGGTGCCGGGCCCCAGCATTTT. It yields the protein CASSLDSRTGAGPQHF.

This chain connects TRBV6-4 to TRBJ1-1; D gene ambiguous. Deletions cut 4 bases from V and 2 bases from J, with 8 bases between. The CDR3 length is 13 residues. The germline CDR1 and CDR2 sequences are MRHNA and SNTAGT. This chain's CDR3 is CASSVHVNTEAFF. The CDR3 region has the DNA TGTGCCAGCAGTGTTCACGTTAACACTGAAGCTTTCTTT.